This T cell receptor (beta chain) is from a study of blood T cells in healthy people across ages (dated by TCRdb to the mid-2010s). Context from the whole study: In model experiments, template switching captured roughly one uniquely barcoded TCR beta cDNA molecule for every two T cells. To track age-related changes in TCR beta repertoire diversity, the study relied on deep sequencing normalized with unique cDNA molecular identifiers. Donors were grouped into four age groups: young (average approximately 16 years), middle-aged (around 39), aged (around 60) and long-lived (just over 80). To avoid experimental bias, donors of different ages were distributed randomly across sequencing lanes. Two additional independent replicas of 1 million unique cDNA reads from the same blood draw were analyzed for two donors (one aged 18 to 30 and one aged 80 or older). What the research found in general, with its limitations: Observed TCR beta diversity per million T cells fell roughly linearly with age, and a significant reduction was already apparent by age approximately 41. The percentage of naive T cells measured by flow cytometry correlated strongly with observed TCR beta diversity. Compared with the aged group, more naive CD4+ T cells, fewer expanded clones and increased TCR diversity were shown by the long-lived group, suggesting age selection. The CMV infection status of donors was not known, potentially confounding age-related changes in expanded clonotypes. Total diversity estimates from one million sequenced T cells were considered lower bounds and underestimates. Since profiling was done on bulk unsorted PBMCs, naive and antigen-experienced compartments could not be conclusively compared.

Libraries were constructed by 5' RACE. The data were produced on an Illumina HiSeq 2500. The second PCR ran for about 7 to 11 cycles and used a J-beta primer mix along with a sample-barcoded 5' primer. Each TCR beta cDNA molecule received a unique molecular identifier from a template-switch 5' adaptor carrying 12 random nucleotides. Each sample yielded at least 3 million CDR3-containing paired-end reads. All of the RNA was converted into first-strand cDNA using the Mint cDNA synthesis kit, with a TRBC-specific oligonucleotide serving as the primer. Following uracil-DNA glycosylase treatment, a first 18-cycle PCR with universal primers M1SS and BC2_uni_R was performed on all cDNA. In the authors' own workflow: For normalization, 1 million high-quality reads were randomly selected from each sample, with every read carrying a distinct molecular identifier. Instead of being binned into consensus sequences, reads that shared molecular identifiers were thrown out. MiTCR, set to a Q25 quality threshold and the strictest error-elimination algorithm, was used for CDR3 identification, clonotype clustering and error correction. A nonparametric unseen species model with Euler transformation was used to estimate a lower bound on total TCR beta diversity. TCRdb handled the public reads itself, with Q25 trimming in fastp and clone calling in MiXCR, and kept productive beta chains. Identical CDR3 protein sequences are pooled into one entry, listed with their most common genes and DNA. TCRdb, not the original authors, processed these V and J calls. Here the sample has approximately 1.5 million distinct CDR3 sequences; around 36% occur a single time. Together, the top ten hold around 11% of the sample.

CDR1 and CDR2, per the germline V gene, are MRHNA and SNTAGT. The CDR3 has 15 amino acids, counting the end cysteine and phenylalanine. Of the read, only the CDR3 DNA is kept; its 45 bases are in frame from base 1. Relative to germline, V is 8 bases shorter and J is 1 base shorter, with 18 bases between their ends. This clonotype was seen at least ten times. Its recognized antigen is unknown. The record has no base qualities; no much larger clone is one base away. Systemically healthy Caucasian individuals from Russia, over 30 in total and aged about 6 to 100 years, were included as donors. Each donor gave ten milliliters of peripheral blood, collected into EDTA-treated Vacutainer tubes. Ficoll-Paque density-gradient centrifugation was used to isolate PBMCs, with at least 6.5 million obtained per sample. Trizol reagent was used to extract total RNA from the PBMCs, yielding at least 5 micrograms per sample. For every donor, an aliquot of PBMCs went through flow cytometry to measure the percentages of naive CD45RAhigh/CD27high T cells.

Recombination linked TRBV6-4 to TRBJ2-7; the D gene cannot be resolved beyond TRBD1 or TRBD2, each matching 5 bases. The TCR sequence derives from a woman aged 25 to 39 in good health. The source material was blood. The nucleotide sequence reads TGTGCCAGCCGAGACTCCGGGACGCTTTCCTACGAGCAGTACTTC. It translates as CASRDSGTLSYEQYF.